This T cell receptor (beta chain) was sequenced in a study of technical replicates of blood from a few donors. TCRdb's copy holds only in-frame clones and misses some; the assay was immunoSEQ multiplex PCR. The data show about 100,000 clones, approximately 96% seen once. This receptor was obtained from a human donor in good health. The sequenced sample was T cells isolated from PBMCs.

The CDR3 DNA sequence: TGTGCCAGTAGTACCCTTAATCAGCCCCAGCATTTT. Amino acids: CASSTLNQPQHF. The genes are TRBV19 and TRBJ1-5, with D uncertain. This CDR3 is built from 12 residues. Trimming left V 4 bases short and J 4 bases short, with 5 bases between. Germline CDR1 reads LNHDA; CDR2 reads SQIVND (reference sequence).